A single sample gave rise to the 14 T cell receptor beta chains below, sequenced in a study of blood T cells in healthy people across ages. Next came a second PCR, run for about 7 to 12 cycles, which used a sample-barcoded 5' primer along with a J-beta primer mix. TCRdb redid the calling of the 5' RACE reads with MiXCR, one entry per CDR3 protein. This table has about a million distinct CDR3 sequences, more than 30% appearing once. Input material: blood. These receptors came from a man between 18 and 35 years old in good health.

This clonotype turned up a few times. The chain is built from TRBV28 and TRBJ1-1; 8 bases agree with TRBD1. Trimming took 3 bases from V and 10 from J; bases not matched to a gene: 4. CDR1 is MDHEN, CDR2 SYDVKM, per germline. This CDR3 is 12 amino acids long. Here the CDR3 reads CASSFQGARAFF. The DNA for the CDR3 is TGTGCCAGCAGTTTCCAGGGGGCGCGAGCTTTCTTT.

This clonotype was seen more than once but under ten times. The V gene is TRBV5-4, the J gene TRBJ2-5; tentatively, D is TRBD2 (6 bases). V lost 0 bases and J 2 bases, leaving 14 bases between the germline ends. There are 16 residues in the CDR3. Germline values: CDR1 SGHNT, CDR2 YYREEE (reference sequence). The CDR3 loop reads CASSLGGSGVQETQYF. The CDR3 bases are TGTGCCAGCAGCTTGGGGGGTAGCGGTGTACAAGAGACCCAGTACTTC.

This clonotype was detected only a few times. The chain combines TRBV12-3 or TRBV12-4 with TRBJ1-2; 8 bases align to TRBD1. Trimming took 6 bases from V and 5 from J; bases not matched to a gene: 11. This CDR3 comprises 15 residues. Here the CDR3 reads CASRTPDRDKYGYTF. The CDR3 DNA is TGTGCCAGCAGGACCCCGGACAGGGACAAATATGGCTACACCTTC.

This chain connects TRBV29-1 to TRBJ1-2, with D perhaps TRBD1 (6 bases). Deletions cut 6 bases from V and 6 bases from J, with 8 bases between. Germline V gene data show CDR1 as SQVTM and CDR2 as ANQGSEA. The CDR3 has 10 amino acids. The CDR3 reads CSVDRNGYTF. DNA of the CDR3: TGCAGCGTGGACAGAAATGGCTACACCTTC.

The chain recombines TRBV27 with TRBJ1-1; D possibly corresponds to TRBD1 (6 bases). The CDR3 is 14 residues long. Germline V lookup: CDR1 MNHEY, CDR2 SMNVEV (reference sequence). Trimming stripped 5 bases from V and 2 bases from J, with 12 bases between. The CDR3 bases are TGTGCCAGCAGTGAGACAGGTTTTAACACTGAAGCTTTCTTT. Its translation: CASSETGFNTEAFF.

This chain connects TRBV4-2 to TRBJ2-2; D not certain. Germline V gene lookup returns CDR1 LGHNA and CDR2 YNFKEQ. Trimming left V 0 bases short and J 3 bases short, with 11 bases between. There are 16 residues in the CDR3. The CDR3 spells CASSQEYAVDTGELFF. The CDR3, as DNA: TGTGCCAGCAGCCAAGAATACGCGGTTGACACCGGGGAGCTGTTTTTT.

This clonotype was counted a few times. Written as DNA, the CDR3 is TGTGCCAGCAGCAAAAATGCGGGGGGGAACACTGAAGCTTTCTTT. This gives the protein CASSKNAGGNTEAFF. The chain has TRBV7-2 and TRBJ1-1; D possibly corresponds to TRBD1 (5 bases). Per the germline V gene, CDR1 is SGHTA and CDR2 is FQGNSA. Trimming removed 5 bases from V and 1 base from J, with 14 bases in between. The CDR3 is made up of 15 amino acids.

The genes are TRBV20-1 and TRBJ1-3; a possible D gene is TRBD1 (5 bases). The germline V gene has CDR1 DFQATT and CDR2 SNEGSKA (reference sequence). This CDR3 spans 14 amino acids. Trimming shortened V by 1 base and J by 2 bases, and 9 bases separated the two germline ends. The CDR3 region is CSARVPGPGNTIYF. The CDR3 region has the DNA TGCAGTGCTAGAGTACCAGGGCCTGGAAACACCATATATTTT.

This clonotype has a count of ten or more. The chain links TRBV6-2 or TRBV6-3 to TRBJ2-1; TRBD1 matches 7 bases. The junction had 1 base not matched to a gene; V was cut back by 0 bases and J by 2 bases. This CDR3 comprises 15 residues. CDR1 is MNHEY and CDR2 is SVGEGT in the germline V gene. The CDR3: CASSYSGTAYNEQFF. CDR3 sequence (DNA): TGTGCCAGCAGTTACTCAGGGACAGCCTACAATGAGCAGTTCTTC.

The genes are TRBV5-1 and TRBJ2-7, with 7 bases aligning to TRBD1. CDR1 SGHRS and CDR2 YFSETQ come from the germline V gene. This CDR3 has 16 amino acids. J gave up 1 base and V 0 bases, and 7 bases lay outside the gene matches. The CDR3 is CASSLEGTDNSYEQYF. In nucleotides, the CDR3 is TGCGCCAGCAGCTTGGAGGGGACAGACAATTCCTACGAGCAGTACTTC.

The chain carries TRBV21-1 and TRBJ2-7; no check of the table's D call, TRBD1, against the DNA was made. TRBV21-1 is assigned pseudogene status. The CDR3 consists of 15 residues. This chain's CDR3 is CASSGGGQESYEQYF. CDR3 bases: TGTGCCAGCAGCGGAGGGGGACAGGAGTCCTACGAGCAGTACTTC.

The CDR3 sequence: CASRQRREGPDTQYF. The CDR3 DNA reads TGTGCCAGCAGACAACGGAGGGAAGGCCCAGATACGCAGTATTTT. The V and J genes are TRBV12-3 or TRBV12-4 and TRBJ2-3; D perhaps matches TRBD2 (6 bases). Trimming left V 6 bases short and J 4 bases short, with 17 bases between. This CDR3 has 15 amino acids.

This clonotype turned up a few times. V is TRBV27 and J is TRBJ2-3; D perhaps matches TRBD2 (5 bases). V was cut by 3 bases and J by 2 bases, with 18 bases left in between. This CDR3 has 17 residues. Looked up from germline, CDR1 is MNHEY and CDR2 is SMNVEV (reference sequence). The CDR3 DNA reads as TGTGCCAGCAGTTTGCTGGGAGCGCCCTTACCCACAGATACGCAGTATTTT. Translating gives CASSLLGAPLPTDTQYF.

This clonotype was recorded a few times. The chain links TRBV4-2 to TRBJ2-5, with D possibly matching TRBD1 (5 bases). V was cut by 0 bases and J by 1 base, with 9 bases left in between. This CDR3 region has 15 residues. The germline V gene has CDR1 LGHNA and CDR2 YNFKEQ. The CDR3 DNA reads as TGTGCCAGCAGCCAAGAAGGGGCTCTCCAAGAGACCCAGTACTTC. Amino acid sequence: CASSQEGALQETQYF.